This T cell receptor beta chain comes out of a study of shared clonotypes between healthy human individuals. Study at large: Each donor's CD4 naive and CD4 memory cells filled three plates apiece, CD8 naive two, and CD8 memory one.

With respect to this clone: Its antigen is unknown.

Findings and limits, study-wide: A generally larger estimated richness was seen in naive subsets than in memory subsets. A few donors had 4% to 6.5% of their naive CD4 clonotypes in common.

Clones were read by immunoSEQ multiplex PCR, and TCRdb kept only the in-frame ones, dropping some. The sample contains about 2 million clones, 85% to 95% of which appear only once. The CDR3 is 16 residues long. The V gene lost 1 base and the J gene lost 2 bases, with 14 bases spanning the gap. From germline, CDR1 is MNHEY and CDR2 SMNVEV (reference sequence). The naive CD8 population came from CD45RO-negative cells selected for CCR7, without terminally differentiated effector memory CD45RA+ cells. Sequenced input: naive CD8+ T cells sorted from blood. The sequence was obtained from a man aged 18 to 29 in good health. The chain uses TRBV27 and TRBJ2-5; the D gene is possibly TRBD1 (6 bases). DNA for the CDR3: TGTGCCAGCAGTTTATACCCCGCCAGGGGACAAGAGACCCAGTACTTC. Translated, it gives CASSLYPARGQETQYF.